This T cell receptor beta chain was captured in a study of blood T cell repertoires in COVID-19. The overall study: COVID-19 samples collected from the United States, Italy and Spain covered acute and convalescent phases. T cells, B-cell-depleted T cells, or PBMCs provided the cDNA or gDNA that served as material.

Original handling: The assay estimated nucleated cells by amplifying reference gene primers. Profiled with immunoSEQ multiplex PCR; TCRdb holds only in-frame clones, not every one. The DNA gave D and trimming, while V, J and clone size come from that table. Among around 250,000 clones, over 65% were seen once, and the ten largest hold about 5%. Sequencing used peripheral blood. The source of this sequence is a man in his sixties who had recovered from COVID-19.

CDR3 residues: CASSLGGVYEQYF. The DNA of the CDR3 is TGTGCCAGCAGCTTAGGAGGAGTCTACGAGCAGTACTTC. The V call is TRBV13, the J call TRBJ2-7; D gene unclear. The V end was cut by 0 bases, the J end by 3 bases, with 6 bases between. The germline gives CDR1 PRHDT, CDR2 FYEKMQ (reference sequence). The CDR3 spans 13 residues.